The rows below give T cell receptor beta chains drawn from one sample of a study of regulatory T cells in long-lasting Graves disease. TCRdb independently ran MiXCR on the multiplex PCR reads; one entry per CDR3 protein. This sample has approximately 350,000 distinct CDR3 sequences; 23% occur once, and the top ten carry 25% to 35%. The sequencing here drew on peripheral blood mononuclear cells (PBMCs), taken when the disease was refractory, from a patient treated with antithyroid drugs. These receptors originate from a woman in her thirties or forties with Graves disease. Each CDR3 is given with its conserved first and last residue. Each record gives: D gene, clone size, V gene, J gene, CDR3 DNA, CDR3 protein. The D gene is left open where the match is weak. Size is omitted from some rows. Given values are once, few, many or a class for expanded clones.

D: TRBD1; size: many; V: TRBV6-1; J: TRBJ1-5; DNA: TGTGCCAGCATGAGGACAGGATATAGCAATCAGCCCCAGCATTTT; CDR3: CASMRTGYSNQPQHF
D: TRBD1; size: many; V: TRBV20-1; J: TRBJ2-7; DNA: TGCAGTGCAAAACAGGGGGCCATTTTCTACGAGCAGTACTTC; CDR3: CSAKQGAIFYEQYF
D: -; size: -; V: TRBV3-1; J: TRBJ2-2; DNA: TGTGCCAGCAGCAAAGGCACCGGGGAGCTGTTTTTT; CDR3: CASSKGTGELFF
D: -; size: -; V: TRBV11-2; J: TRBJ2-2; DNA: TGTGCCAGCAGCTTAGAGGGAGTCCCCCGGGAACCGGACACCGGGGAGCTGTTTTTT; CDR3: CASSLEGVPREPDTGELFF
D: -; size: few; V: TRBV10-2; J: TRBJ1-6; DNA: TGCGCCAGCGCAGCTAATGTGGGCGGCTCACCCCTCCACTTT; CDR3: CASAANVGGSPLHF
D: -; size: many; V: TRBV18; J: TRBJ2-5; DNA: TGTGCCAGCTCACCGAGTGGAGGAGAGACCCAGTACTTC; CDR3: CASSPSGGETQYF
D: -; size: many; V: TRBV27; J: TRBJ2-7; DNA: TGTGCCAGCACCCCCGCAGGGTATTCCTACGAGCAGTACTTC; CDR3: CASTPAGYSYEQYF
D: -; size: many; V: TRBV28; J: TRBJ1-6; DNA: TGTGCCAGCAGCCTTAGATCACCCCTCCACTTT; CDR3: CASSLRSPLHF
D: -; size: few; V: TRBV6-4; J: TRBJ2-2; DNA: TGTGCCAGCAGTGACTCGGCTCAGAGAGGCACCGGGGAGCTGTTTTTT; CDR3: CASSDSAQRGTGELFF
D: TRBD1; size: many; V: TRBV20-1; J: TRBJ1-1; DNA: TGCAGTGCTAGACAGGGGGACACTGAAGCTTTCTTT; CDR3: CSARQGDTEAFF
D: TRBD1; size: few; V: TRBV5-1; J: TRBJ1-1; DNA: TGCGCCAGCAGCTTACATCGGACAGGGGGCTCTGCTGAAGCTTTCTTT; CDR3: CASSLHRTGGSAEAFF
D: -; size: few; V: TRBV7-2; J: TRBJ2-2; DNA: TGTGCCAGCAGCTTAGGTTGGGAGGGGGTCACCGGGGAGCTGTTTTTT; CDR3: CASSLGWEGVTGELFF
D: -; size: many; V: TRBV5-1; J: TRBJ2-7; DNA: TGCGCCAGCAGCTTGTTTGGGGACGAGCAGTACTTC; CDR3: CASSLFGDEQYF
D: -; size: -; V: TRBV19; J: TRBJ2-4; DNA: TGTGCCAGTAGTCCCGGGGGACCGCAAAACATTCAGTACTTC; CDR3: CASSPGGPQNIQYF
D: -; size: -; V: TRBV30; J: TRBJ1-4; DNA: TGTGCCTGGGATCGAGGAGGGAAACTGTTTTTT; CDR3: CAWDRGGKLFF
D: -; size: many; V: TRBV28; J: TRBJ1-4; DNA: TGTGCCAGCAGTTTCACAGGGAGAGAAAAACTGTTTTTT; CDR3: CASSFTGREKLFF
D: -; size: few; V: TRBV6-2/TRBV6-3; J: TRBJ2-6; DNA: TGTGCCAGCAGTGTTGCCGGGGCCAACGTCCCGACTTTC; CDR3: CASSVAGANVPTF
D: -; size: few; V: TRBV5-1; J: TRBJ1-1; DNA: TGCGCCAGCAGCTTGTACTCCGGACCGAACACTGAAGCTTTCTTT; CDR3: CASSLYSGPNTEAFF
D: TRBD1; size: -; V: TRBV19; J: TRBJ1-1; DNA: TGTGCCAGTAGCCGGGACAGATCCACTGAAGCTTTCTTT; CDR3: CASSRDRSTEAFF
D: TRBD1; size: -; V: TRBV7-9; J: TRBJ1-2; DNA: TGTGCCAGCAGCTCGTACACAGGGGATGGCTACACCTTC; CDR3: CASSSYTGDGYTF
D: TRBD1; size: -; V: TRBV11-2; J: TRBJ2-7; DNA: TGTGCCAGCAGCCCCACAGGGGGTGATTACTACGAGCAGTACTTC; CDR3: CASSPTGGDYYEQYF
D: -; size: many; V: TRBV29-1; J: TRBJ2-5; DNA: TGCAGCGCAAAAGGGGGAGCTCAAGAGACCCAGTACTTC; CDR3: CSAKGGAQETQYF
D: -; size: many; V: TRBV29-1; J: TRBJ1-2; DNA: TGCAGCGTTGAGGGAGTAAGCTATGGCTACACCTTC; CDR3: CSVEGVSYGYTF
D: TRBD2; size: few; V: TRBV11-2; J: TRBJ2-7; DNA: TGTGCCAGCAGCTTACACCTAGCGGCTTCCAACGAGCAGTACTTC; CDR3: CASSLHLAASNEQYF
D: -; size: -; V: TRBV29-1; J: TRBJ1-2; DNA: TGCAGCGTTGGAGGGGGGGCAGGGAACTATGGCTACACCTTC; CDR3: CSVGGGAGNYGYTF
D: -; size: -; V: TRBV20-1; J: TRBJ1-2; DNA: TGCAGTGCTAGATCCGATATGGGAGGCTACACCTTC; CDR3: CSARSDMGGYTF
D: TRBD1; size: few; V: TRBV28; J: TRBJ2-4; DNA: TGTGCCAGCAGTTCTCCCGCCTCGACAGGGGGGGGCAAAAACATTCAGTACTTC; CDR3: CASSSPASTGGGKNIQYF
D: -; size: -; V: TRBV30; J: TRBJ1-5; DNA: TGTGCCTGGAGTGTAGAAGGTCGAGTCACGGGCGCGCCCCAGCATTTT; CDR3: CAWSVEGRVTGAPQHF
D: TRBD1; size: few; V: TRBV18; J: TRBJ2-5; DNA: TGTGCCAGCTCGCCTTACACCAGGGGGGAGACCCAGTACTTC; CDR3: CASSPYTRGETQYF
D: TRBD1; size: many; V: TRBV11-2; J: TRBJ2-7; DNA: TGTGCCAGCAGCTTCACAGGGGCCCACGAGCAGTACTTC; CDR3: CASSFTGAHEQYF
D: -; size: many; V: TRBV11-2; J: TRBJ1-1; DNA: TGTGCCAGCAGCTCCTGGCCAGGGGCCTCGAACACTGAAGCTTTCTTT; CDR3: CASSSWPGASNTEAFF
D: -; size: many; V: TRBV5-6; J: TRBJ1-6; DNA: TGTGCCAGCAGCTTGGTCCAGGGTAATTCACCCCTCCACTTT; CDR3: CASSLVQGNSPLHF
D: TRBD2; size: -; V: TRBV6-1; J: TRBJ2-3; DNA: TGTGCCAGCAGGCGGGGGGAAGATACGCAGTATTTT; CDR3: CASRRGEDTQYF
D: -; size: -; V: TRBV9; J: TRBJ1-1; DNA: TGTGCCAGCAGCGTAGTAGGAGTTGACACTGAAGCTTTCTTT; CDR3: CASSVVGVDTEAFF
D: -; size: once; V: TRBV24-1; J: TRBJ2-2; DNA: TGTGCCACCCGAGGTAGTGCGACAGGTGCCGGGGAGCTGTTTTTT; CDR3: CATRGSATGAGELFF
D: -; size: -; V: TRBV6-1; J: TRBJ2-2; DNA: TGTGCCAGCAGTCCCTCTCTCGGGGAGCTGTTTTTT; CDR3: CASSPSLGELFF
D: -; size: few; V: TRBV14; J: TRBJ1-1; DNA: TGTGCCAGCAGCCAAATGGGGCATCCCAACACTGAAGCTTTCTTT; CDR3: CASSQMGHPNTEAFF
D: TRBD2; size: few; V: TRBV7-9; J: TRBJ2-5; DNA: TGTGCCAGCAGCTTAGACCCATCTGCGGGAGGGCGTGAGACCCAGTACTTC; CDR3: CASSLDPSAGGRETQYF
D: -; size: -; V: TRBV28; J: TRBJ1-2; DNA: TGTGCCAGCAGGGTTTCGTGGGGCTACACCTTC; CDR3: CASRVSWGYTF
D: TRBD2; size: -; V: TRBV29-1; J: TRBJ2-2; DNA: TGCAGCGTTGCCGGGACTAGCGGGAGAAGGTCCTCCGGGGAGCTGTTTTTT; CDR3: CSVAGTSGRRSSGELFF
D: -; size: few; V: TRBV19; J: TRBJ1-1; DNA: TGTGCCAGTAGTAAGGACTTCCCGTTGAACACTGAAGCTTTCTTT; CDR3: CASSKDFPLNTEAFF
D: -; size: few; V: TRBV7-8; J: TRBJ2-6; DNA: TGTGCCAGCAGCTCCGTCCGGGCCAACGTCCTGACTTTC; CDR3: CASSSVRANVLTF
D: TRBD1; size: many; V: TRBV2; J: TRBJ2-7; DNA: TGTGCCAGCAGTGAATCGAGTGGGACAGGACGCTACGAGCAGTACTTC; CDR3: CASSESSGTGRYEQYF
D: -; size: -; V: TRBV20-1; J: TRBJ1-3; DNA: TGCAGTGCTACCCCGGAGTTCTCTGGAAACACCATATATTTT; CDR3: CSATPEFSGNTIYF
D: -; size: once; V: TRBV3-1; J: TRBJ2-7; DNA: TGTGCCAGCAGCCCCTACCAGGGTCTCTACGAGCAGTACTTC; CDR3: CASSPYQGLYEQYF
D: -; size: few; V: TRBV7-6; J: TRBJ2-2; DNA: TGTGCCAGCAGCCCCCGGAGCGTGACGAACACCGGGGAGCTGTTTTTT; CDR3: CASSPRSVTNTGELFF
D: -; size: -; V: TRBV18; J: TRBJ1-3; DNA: TGTGCCAGCTCACCACCGGGGGCTACTGGAAACACCATATATTTT; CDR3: CASSPPGATGNTIYF
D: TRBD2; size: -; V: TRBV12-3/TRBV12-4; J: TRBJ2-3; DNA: TGTGCCAGCAGTCCCTCTAGCGGGAGCACAGATACGCAGTATTTT; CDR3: CASSPSSGSTDTQYF
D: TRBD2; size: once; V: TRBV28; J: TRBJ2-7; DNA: TGTGCCAGCAAGAGCGGGAACGAGCAGTACTTC; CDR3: CASKSGNEQYF
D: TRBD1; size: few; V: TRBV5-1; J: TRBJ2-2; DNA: TGCGCCAGCAGCTTATCCGGGACAGGGCGCACCGGGGAGCTGTTTTTT; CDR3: CASSLSGTGRTGELFF
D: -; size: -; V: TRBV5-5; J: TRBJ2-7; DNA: TGTGCCAGCAGCTCACAGGGCCCCTCCTACGAGCAGTACTTC; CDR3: CASSSQGPSYEQYF
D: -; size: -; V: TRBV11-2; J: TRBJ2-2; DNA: TGTGCCAGCAGCTCTATATACGGGAGAAGAACCGGGGAGCTGTTTTTT; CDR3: CASSSIYGRRTGELFF
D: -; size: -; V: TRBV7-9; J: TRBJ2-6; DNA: TGTGCCAGCAGCTTAGCGAAGATTCCTTCAGGGGCAGGGGCCAACGTCCTGACTTTC; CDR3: CASSLAKIPSGAGANVLTF